Listed below are T cell receptor beta chains from one sample, sequenced in a study of T cells in Graves' hyperthyroidism and ophthalmopathy. TCRdb reanalysed the multiplex PCR reads using MiXCR and keeps one entry per CDR3 protein. The sample has more than 500,000 distinct CDR3 sequences; roughly 14% are singletons. Sample: blood. The receptors stem from a woman aged 40-49 years with Graves' ophthalmopathy. The CDR3 runs from the conserved cysteine through the conserved F or W. D genes are given only for firm matches. Size is omitted from some rows. Given values are once, few, many or a class for expanded clones.

size,J,D,V,DNA,CDR3
-,TRBJ1-1,-,TRBV6-1,TGTGCCAGCAGTCCCCGACAGACGACCACTGAAGCTTTCTTT,CASSPRQTTTEAFF
many,TRBJ2-7,-,TRBV7-2,TGTGCCAGCAGCCCGGACCCGGGACGGTCCTACGAGCAGTACTTC,CASSPDPGRSYEQYF
few,TRBJ2-7,-,TRBV19,TGTGCCAGTGAACAGGGCTACGAGCAGTACTTC,CASEQGYEQYF
many,TRBJ1-1,-,TRBV28,TGTGCCAGCAAAAGTCCCGGGGCTCGGGACACTGAAGCTTTCTTT,CASKSPGARDTEAFF
many,TRBJ1-1,-,TRBV7-9,TGTGCCAGCAGCCGCATTACCCCAAACACTGAAGCTTTCTTT,CASSRITPNTEAFF
many,TRBJ2-1,TRBD2,TRBV29-1,TGCAGCGTCTTAGCGGGGGACGCCTACAATGAGCAGTTCTTC,CSVLAGDAYNEQFF
many,TRBJ2-5,-,TRBV6-1,TGTGCCAGCTCAGCCCCGGTAACAGGGCTTGAGACCCAGTACTTC,CASSAPVTGLETQYF
-,TRBJ2-5,TRBD1,TRBV4-1,TGCGCCAGCAGCCAGGAGGACAGGGTGTCAGAGACCCAGTACTTC,CASSQEDRVSETQYF
-,TRBJ1-5,-,TRBV30,TGTGCCTGGAGTAAACAGGGACCTAGCAATCAGCCCCAGCATTTT,CAWSKQGPSNQPQHF
many,TRBJ2-7,-,TRBV12-3/TRBV12-4,TGTGCCAGCAGTTTCGGGGATACCTACGAGCAGTACTTC,CASSFGDTYEQYF
-,TRBJ1-6,TRBD1,TRBV19,TGTGCCAGTGCAGCCGGGACAGGCCCTTCTTCACCCCTCCACTTT,CASAAGTGPSSPLHF
many,TRBJ1-2,-,TRBV6-1,TGTGCCAGCATGCGTTCAGGGGTGTTATCCTATGGCTACACCTTC,CASMRSGVLSYGYTF
-,TRBJ2-7,-,TRBV30,TGTGCCTGGAGTGTGGGGGAGGCCTACGAGCAGTACTTC,CAWSVGEAYEQYF
many,TRBJ1-1,-,TRBV12-3/TRBV12-4,TGTGCCAGCATCAAAGGACACATGAACACTGAAGCTTTCTTT,CASIKGHMNTEAFF
many,TRBJ2-5,TRBD2,TRBV10-3,TGTGCCATCAGTGAGTCGGCGGGGGGCGGAGAGACCCAGTACTTC,CAISESAGGGETQYF
many,TRBJ2-5,-,TRBV29-1,TGCAGCGTTGAGTGGGCACTAGCCCAAGAGACCCAGTACTTC,CSVEWALAQETQYF
many,TRBJ2-7,-,TRBV7-9,TGTGCCAGCAGCTTTGCCCTTGCTTCCTACGAGCAGTACTTC,CASSFALASYEQYF
few,TRBJ2-7,-,TRBV10-3,TGTGCCATCAGTGACCCTACACTCCCCGGCGAGTACTTC,CAISDPTLPGEYF
many,TRBJ1-2,TRBD1,TRBV28,TGTGCCAGCAGTTTATACGAGGGGGCCAACTATGGCTACACCTTC,CASSLYEGANYGYTF
many,TRBJ1-2,TRBD1,TRBV20-1,TGCAGTGCGTGGACAGGGGGGTATGGCTACACCTTC,CSAWTGGYGYTF
-,TRBJ1-5,-,TRBV20-1,TGCAGTGCTCCAGAGGGGGACAGCAATCAGCCCCAGCATTTT,CSAPEGDSNQPQHF
few,TRBJ2-7,TRBD2,TRBV12-3/TRBV12-4,TGTGCCAGCAGTTTACGCGGGAGGGCCTACGAGCAGTACTTC,CASSLRGRAYEQYF
-,TRBJ2-7,-,TRBV6-1,TGTGCCAGCGCGCTAGAGGGTAATTCCTACGAGCAGTACTTC,CASALEGNSYEQYF
many,TRBJ1-2,-,TRBV5-8,TGTGCCAGCAGCTTGCCTCATGGGGATGGCTACACCTTC,CASSLPHGDGYTF
many,TRBJ1-1,-,TRBV20-1,TGCAGTGCCACGGACAGCCTTGCCCCTGAAGCTTTCTTT,CSATDSLAPEAFF
many,TRBJ2-7,-,TRBV6-1,TGTGCCAGCCGCTTAATTCATACCTCCTACGAGCAGTACTTC,CASRLIHTSYEQYF
-,TRBJ2-5,-,TRBV29-1,TGCAGCGTTCCGGGGTACCAAGAGACCCAGTACTTC,CSVPGYQETQYF
many,TRBJ1-3,TRBD1,TRBV20-1,TGCAGATTCCTCCGGGACAGGGGAGGAAACACCATATATTTT,CRFLRDRGGNTIYF
many,TRBJ1-5,-,TRBV5-8,TGTGCCAGCAGCTTGGGCCAGGCTAGCAATCAGCCCCAGCATTTT,CASSLGQASNQPQHF
many,TRBJ2-7,-,TRBV27,TGTGCCAGCAGTTTCGGGGCGCGGGGCAGCTCCTACGAGCAGTACTTC,CASSFGARGSSYEQYF
many,TRBJ1-5,-,TRBV6-1,TGTGCCAGCAGTCAAACAGCTTCCCATGGCAATCAGCCCCAGCATTTT,CASSQTASHGNQPQHF
many,TRBJ1-3,-,TRBV6-1,TGTGCCAGCCTTGAGAACACCATATATTTT,CASLENTIYF
-,TRBJ1-2,TRBD1,TRBV6-1,TGTGCCAGCACCAGGGACAGGGGGGGCTATGGCTACACCTTC,CASTRDRGGYGYTF
-,TRBJ2-4,-,TRBV14,TGTGCCAGCAGCCAGTACGGGGGCAGAGCCAAAAACATTCAGTACTTC,CASSQYGGRAKNIQYF
many,TRBJ1-2,-,TRBV15,TGTGCCACCAGCAGAGATGCGGAAGGCTATGGCTACACCTTC,CATSRDAEGYGYTF
many,TRBJ2-6,-,TRBV6-2/TRBV6-3,TGTGCCAGCAGCGTCGGGGCCAACGTCCTGACTTTC,CASSVGANVLTF
many,TRBJ2-5,-,TRBV7-9,TGTGCCAGCAACTCCCTTCTCGTACACCAAGAGACCCAGTACTTC,CASNSLLVHQETQYF
many,TRBJ2-7,-,TRBV28,TGTGCCAGCAGTTTATCCACCGTGGGTGGGGGGTACTTC,CASSLSTVGGGYF
-,TRBJ1-1,-,TRBV15,TGTGCCACCAGCAGAGAGGGACTTGGCCTCTTTGAAGCTTTCTTT,CATSREGLGLFEAFF
few,TRBJ2-7,-,TRBV7-9,TGTGCCAGCAGCTTGGGGGGCAGGGTAACCTACGAGCAGTACTTC,CASSLGGRVTYEQYF
-,TRBJ1-3,-,TRBV30,TGTGCCTGGAGTGTACTTGGACTTTTGGACACCATATATTTT,CAWSVLGLLDTIYF
many,TRBJ1-5,-,TRBV6-1,TGTGCCAGCAGTAATACGGAGTATCAGCCCCAGCATTTT,CASSNTEYQPQHF
many,TRBJ2-7,TRBD1,TRBV12-3/TRBV12-4,TGTGCCAGCAGTTCTACGGGACAGGGATCCTACGAGCAGTACTTC,CASSSTGQGSYEQYF
-,TRBJ2-7,-,TRBV10-3,TGTGCCATCAGTGAGTCGTTCAGGGGCGCGGGGGACGAGCAGTACTTC,CAISESFRGAGDEQYF
many,TRBJ2-1,TRBD2,TRBV5-1,TGCGCCAGCAGCCAGGCTACGGGACTAGCGACCTACAATGAGCAGTTCTTC,CASSQATGLATYNEQFF
-,TRBJ1-5,-,TRBV18,TGTGCCAGCTCACCTGAGAACAATCAGCCCCAGCATTTT,CASSPENNQPQHF
many,TRBJ1-1,-,TRBV12-3/TRBV12-4,TGTGCCAGCCGATACGCGGGGGGCCCTAACACTGAAGCTTTCTTT,CASRYAGGPNTEAFF
-,TRBJ2-7,TRBD2,TRBV27,TGTGCCACCGGCGTCGGGACTAGCGGTTACGAGCAGTACTTC,CATGVGTSGYEQYF
-,TRBJ1-1,-,TRBV4-1,TGCGCCAGCAGCCACCAGGCGGACCTAGAAGCTTTCTTT,CASSHQADLEAFF
many,TRBJ2-4,-,TRBV7-2,TGTGCCAGCTCCAAGCAGGTAGAAAACATTCAGTACTTC,CASSKQVENIQYF
-,TRBJ2-5,-,TRBV4-2,TGTGCCAGCAGCCAAGAAGCGGCCGACCTCCAAGAGACCCAGTACTTC,CASSQEAADLQETQYF
many,TRBJ1-1,-,TRBV29-1,TGCAGCGTGACCGCAACAGCGAACACTGAAGCTTTCTTT,CSVTATANTEAFF